This T cell receptor (beta chain) was profiled in a study of T-cell reconstitution after alpha-beta-depleted transplantation in children. Study observations and caveats: The study reportedly traced alpha-beta T cells about two months after transplant to several hundred expanded graft clones.

With respect to this clonotype: What it binds is unknown.

As it was prepared, the TCRbeta library received unique molecular identifiers. One entry per CDR3 protein, called by TCRdb with MiXCR from the PCR reads. The top ten hold around 5% of the sample, which has about 830,000 distinct CDR3 sequences, around 15% seen once. V trimming: 5 bases; J trimming: 2 bases; junction bases outside the gene matches: 5. Germline assignment: CDR1 SGHTA and CDR2 FQGTGA. CDR3 length: 15 amino acids. The sequences come from PBMCs, mostly from graft donor cells, collected 360 days after TCRalphabeta/CD19-depleted stem cell transplant. The clonotype was recovered from a male patient younger than 18 who had a stem cell transplant for acute lymphoblastic leukemia, so the T cells may come from the graft donor. V is TRBV7-3 and J is TRBJ2-2, with 7 bases that match TRBD2. The CDR3 sequence: CASSPTSVNTGELFF. Here the CDR3 DNA reads TGTGCCAGCAGCCCCACTAGCGTTAACACCGGGGAGCTGTTTTTT.